This T cell receptor (beta chain) was sequenced during a study of cytomegalovirus exposure and HLA in healthy donors. Trimming removed 8 bases from V and 3 bases from J, with 19 bases in between. The CDR3 length is 15 residues. From germline, CDR1 is ENHRY and CDR2 SYGVKD. This clone was picked up a small number of times. As yet, its antigen is unknown. With 60 Vbeta and 13 Jbeta primers, the PCR was carried out. Sequencing used immunoSEQ multiplex PCR; TCRdb keeps in-frame clones, though not all of them. Among some 77,000 clones listed, around 79% were seen once. General study points: Analysis was carried out at a later point, and it linked a missense DCLRE1C variant to TCR beta V- and J-gene trimming. Near-uniform donor sequencing depth was presumed by presence/absence analyses. Per published reports, the classifier diagnosed cytomegalovirus status with high specificity and sensitivity.

The specimen was PBMCs. This TCR derives from a man between 25 and 39 years old in good health and CMV-seronegative. The chain joins TRBV10-3 to TRBJ1-1; D possibly corresponds to TRBD1 (6 bases). The CDR3 nucleotides read TGTGCCATCGGGGGCACACAGGGAACGGACACTGAAGCTTTCTTT. This gives the protein CAIGGTQGTDTEAFF.